This entry describes one T cell receptor (beta chain). The entry originates in a study of control samples from healthy donors and cancer patients. Generated by immunoSEQ multiplex PCR, the TCRdb table keeps only in-frame clones and is missing some. The repertoire holds over 200,000 clones, with approximately 80% as singletons. CDR3 size: 17 residues. V was pared by 1 base and J by 4 bases, with 10 bases of the junction left unmatched. Germline V CDR1 and CDR2: SGDLS, YYNGEE. This chain uses TRBV9 with TRBJ2-3, with 9 bases that match TRBD1. The sequenced sample was PBMCs. The clonotype was recovered from a woman aged 55 to 70 with lung cancer. In DNA form, the CDR3 reads TGTGCCAGCAGCGTATTGGGGGGACAGGGTGTTTCAGATACGCAGTATTTT. Protein: CASSVLGGQGVSDTQYF.